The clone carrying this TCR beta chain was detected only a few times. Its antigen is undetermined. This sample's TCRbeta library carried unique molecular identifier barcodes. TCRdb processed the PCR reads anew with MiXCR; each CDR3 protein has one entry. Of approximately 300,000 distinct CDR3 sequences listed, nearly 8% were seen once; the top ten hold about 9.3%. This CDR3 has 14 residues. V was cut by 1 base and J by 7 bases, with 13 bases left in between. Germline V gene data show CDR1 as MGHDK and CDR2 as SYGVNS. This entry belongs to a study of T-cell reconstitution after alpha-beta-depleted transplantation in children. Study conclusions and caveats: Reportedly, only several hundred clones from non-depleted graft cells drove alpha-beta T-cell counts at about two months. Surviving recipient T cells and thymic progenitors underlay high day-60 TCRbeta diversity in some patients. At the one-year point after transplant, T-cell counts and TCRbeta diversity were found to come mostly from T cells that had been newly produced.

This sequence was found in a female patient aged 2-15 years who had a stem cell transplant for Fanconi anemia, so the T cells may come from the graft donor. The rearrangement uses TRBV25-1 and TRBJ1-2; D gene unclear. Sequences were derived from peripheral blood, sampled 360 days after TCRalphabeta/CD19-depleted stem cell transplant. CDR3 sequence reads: CASSEFRGTGGYTF. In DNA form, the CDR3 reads TGTGCCAGCAGTGAATTCCGGGGTACTGGTGGCTACACCTTC.